This TCR beta chain is drawn from a study of cytomegalovirus exposure and HLA in healthy donors. The overall study: Unique TCRs from HLA-typed donors, 70 million to 85 million of them, were held in an early data release.

Trimming took 6 bases from V and 4 from J, leaving 12 bases between them. Germline V CDR1 and CDR2: SNHLY, FYNNEI. The CDR3 is 14 amino acids. 60 Vbeta and 13 Jbeta primers were used in PCR. Only in-frame clones appear in the TCRdb table, and some are missing; sequencing was by immunoSEQ multiplex PCR. The sample lists 62,000 or so clones, approximately 89% occurring once. What was sequenced was PBMCs. This TCR was sampled from a man aged 18-30 years in good health and CMV-seronegative. This chain connects TRBV2 to TRBJ1-4; D unresolved. The DNA of the CDR3 is TGTGCCAGCAGCGAGGGTGCAGTTAATGAAAAACTGTTTTTT. This encodes CASSEGAVNEKLFF.